Sequencing of this T cell receptor (beta chain) was carried out in a study of T cell responses to AZD1222 COVID-19 vaccine. This table comes from immunoSEQ multiplex PCR, and its TCRdb copy is limited to in-frame clones, with some not included. Of under 130,000 clones in the sample, approximately 92% were seen once. Germline V gene sequence: CDR1 SGHDN, CDR2 FVKESK. Trimming took off 6 bases at V and 2 bases at J, with 13 bases between the two ends. This CDR3 comprises 14 residues. Details on this clone: Antigen specificity is unknown.

General observations from the study: Donor demographics were predominantly white British with a female majority; clonal diversity may be underestimated. Repertoires were obtained only post-peak T cell response. Reportedly, nearly half the spike-specific TCRs target unmutated variant regions.

The receptor was derived from an adult in good health. The sample was peripheral blood, taken on day 0 of AZD1222 vaccination. The chain couples TRBV14 to TRBJ2-5; unclear D gene. The DNA of the CDR3 is TGTGCCAGCAGTCGGAGCTTTCGGCAAGAGACCCAGTACTTC. Protein sequence: CASSRSFRQETQYF. Full variable domain (outside the CDR3, taken from reference TRBV14 and TRBJ2-5): EAGVTQFPSHSVIEKGQTVTLRCDPISGHDNLYWYRRVMGKEIKFLLHFVKESKQDESGMPNNRFLAERTGGTYSTLKVQPAELEDSGVYFCASSRSFRQETQYFGPGTRLLVL.